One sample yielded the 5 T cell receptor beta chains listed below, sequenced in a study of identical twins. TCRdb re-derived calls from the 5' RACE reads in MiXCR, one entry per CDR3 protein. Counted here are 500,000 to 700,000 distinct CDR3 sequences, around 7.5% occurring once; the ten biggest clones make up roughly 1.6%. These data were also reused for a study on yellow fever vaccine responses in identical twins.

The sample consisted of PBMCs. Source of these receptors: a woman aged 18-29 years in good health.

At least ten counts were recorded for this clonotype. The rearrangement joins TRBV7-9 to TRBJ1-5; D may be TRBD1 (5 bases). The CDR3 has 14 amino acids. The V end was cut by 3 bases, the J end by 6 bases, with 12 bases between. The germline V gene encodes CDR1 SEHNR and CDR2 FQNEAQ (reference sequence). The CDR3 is CASSLGQSGQPQHF. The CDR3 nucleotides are TGTGCCAGCAGCTTGGGGCAGAGCGGTCAGCCCCAGCATTTT.

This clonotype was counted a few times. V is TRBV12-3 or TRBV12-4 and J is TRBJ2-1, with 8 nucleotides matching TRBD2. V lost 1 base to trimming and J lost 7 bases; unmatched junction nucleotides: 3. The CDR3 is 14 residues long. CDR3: CASSLVGLANEQFF. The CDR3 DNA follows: TGTGCCAGCAGTTTAGTTGGACTAGCAAATGAGCAGTTCTTC.

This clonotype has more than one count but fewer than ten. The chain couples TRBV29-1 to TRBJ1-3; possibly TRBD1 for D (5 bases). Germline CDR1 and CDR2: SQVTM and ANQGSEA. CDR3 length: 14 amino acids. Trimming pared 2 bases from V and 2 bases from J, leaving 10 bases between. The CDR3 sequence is CSVEPGFAGNTIYF. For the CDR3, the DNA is TGCAGCGTTGAACCAGGGTTCGCTGGAAACACCATATATTTT.

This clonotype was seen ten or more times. The CDR3 nucleotides are TGCAGCGTTGAGGCCCCCCCAGATACGCAGTATTTT. Amino acids: CSVEAPPDTQYF. The chain joins TRBV29-1 to TRBJ2-3; D is ambiguous. Germline CDR1 is SQVTM and CDR2 is ANQGSEA. The V end was cut by 3 bases, the J end by 4 bases, with 8 bases between. The CDR3 runs to 12 residues.

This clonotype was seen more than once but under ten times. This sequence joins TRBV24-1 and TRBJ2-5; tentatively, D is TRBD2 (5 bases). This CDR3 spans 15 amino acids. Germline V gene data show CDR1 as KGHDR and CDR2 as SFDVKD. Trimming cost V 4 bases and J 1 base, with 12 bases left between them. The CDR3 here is CATSDLARGQETQYF. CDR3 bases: TGTGCCACCAGTGACCTCGCACGGGGCCAAGAGACCCAGTACTTC.